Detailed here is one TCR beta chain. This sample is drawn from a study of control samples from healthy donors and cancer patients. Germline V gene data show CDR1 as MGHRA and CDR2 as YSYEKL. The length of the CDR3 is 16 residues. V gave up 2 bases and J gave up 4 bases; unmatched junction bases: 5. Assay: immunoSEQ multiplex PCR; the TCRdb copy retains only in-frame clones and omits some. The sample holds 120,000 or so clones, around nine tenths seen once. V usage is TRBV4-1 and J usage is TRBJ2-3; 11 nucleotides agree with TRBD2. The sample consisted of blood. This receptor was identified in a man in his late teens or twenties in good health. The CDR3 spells CASSQKPSGGSDTQYF. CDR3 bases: TGCGCCAGCAGCCAAAAACCTAGCGGGGGGTCAGATACGCAGTATTTT.